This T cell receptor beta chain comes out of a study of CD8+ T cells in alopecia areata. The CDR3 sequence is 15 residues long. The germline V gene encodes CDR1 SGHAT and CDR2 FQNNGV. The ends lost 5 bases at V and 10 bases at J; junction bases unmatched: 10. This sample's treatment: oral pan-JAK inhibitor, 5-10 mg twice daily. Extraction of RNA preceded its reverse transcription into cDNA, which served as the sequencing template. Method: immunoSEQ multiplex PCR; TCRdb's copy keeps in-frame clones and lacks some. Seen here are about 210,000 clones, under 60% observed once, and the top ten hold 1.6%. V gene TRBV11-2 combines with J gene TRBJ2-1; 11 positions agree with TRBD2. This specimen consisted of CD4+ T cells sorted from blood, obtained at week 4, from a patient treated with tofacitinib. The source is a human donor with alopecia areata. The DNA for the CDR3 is TGTGCCAGCAGCATAACTAGCGGGAGCCACCGAGAGCAGTTCTTC. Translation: CASSITSGSHREQFF. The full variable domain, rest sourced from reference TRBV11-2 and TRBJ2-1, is EAGVAQSPRYKIIEKRQSVAFWCNPISGHATLYWYQQILGQGPKLLIQFQNNGVVDDSQLPKDRFSAERLKGVDSTLKIQPAKLEDSAVYLCASSITSGSHREQFFGPGTRLTVL.